The TCR beta chain under discussion was sequenced for a study of response to subunit inactivated influenza vaccine. Study-wide points: Authors suggested few new T cells are recruited by each seasonal influenza vaccination.

MiXCR was run by TCRdb on the RT-PCR reads, yielding one entry per CDR3 protein. The sample includes approximately 290,000 distinct CDR3 sequences, 20% to 25% of them seen just once. Trimming left V 3 bases short and J 6 bases short, with 17 bases between. This CDR3 contains 14 residues. Germline V gives CDR1 DFQATT, CDR2 SNEGSKA (reference sequence). This clonotype was counted between two and nine times. Its antigen is unidentified. V and J are TRBV20-1 and TRBJ1-2; unclear D gene. The sequences come from PBMCs from blood, collected 21 months after vaccination. The receptor comes from a man aged 50-75 years who received an inactivated influenza vaccine. Here the CDR3 DNA reads TGCAGTGCTAGGTGGATTATAGTAGGTGATGGCTACACCTTC. Amino acids: CSARWIIVGDGYTF.